This T cell receptor beta chain emerged from a study of cytomegalovirus exposure and HLA in healthy donors. The ends lost 1 base at V and 5 bases at J; junction bases unmatched: 4. CDR3 length: 15 amino acids. The germline CDR1 and CDR2 sequences are SGHRS and YFSETQ. Researchers ran the PCR with 60 Vbeta and 13 Jbeta primers. Measured with immunoSEQ multiplex PCR; TCRdb has only the in-frame clones, and not every one. The sample has about 140,000 clones, 70% to 80% seen once; the top ten hold about 6.8%. About this clone: Its antigen is not identified.

Study observations and caveats: There were some public TCRs occurring in many donors, but most TCR sequences were rare.

Sequencing used PBMCs. This clonotype was sampled from a man in his forties or fifties in good health and CMV-seropositive. The rearrangement links TRBV5-1 to TRBJ2-7; 12 nucleotides line up with TRBD2. This CDR3 reads CASSLLAGGTDEQYF. The CDR3 nucleotides read TGCGCCAGCAGCTTGCTAGCGGGAGGGACGGACGAGCAGTACTTC.